This T cell receptor beta chain was observed in a study of cytomegalovirus exposure and HLA in healthy donors. About the research overall: Among some 400 genotyped donors, around 80% fell in the Caucasian-associated ancestry cluster.

V lost 5 bases to trimming and J lost 1 base, with 11 bases between them. This CDR3 contains 14 residues. The germline CDR1 and CDR2 sequences are MNHNY and SVGAGI (reference sequence). It was with 60 Vbeta and 13 Jbeta primers that the PCR ran. Profiling relied on immunoSEQ multiplex PCR, and the TCRdb table lists in-frame clones only, not all of them. The data contain 60,000 or so clones, roughly 77% of them singletons. The source material was PBMCs. The J gene is TRBJ1-1, the V gene TRBV6-6, with a weak D call TRBD1 (6 bases). The source of this sequence is a woman aged 40 to 55 in good health and CMV-seropositive. The CDR3 region is CASSQGITNTEAFF. The CDR3 DNA sequence: TGTGCCAGCAGTCAGGGGATAACGAACACTGAAGCTTTCTTT.